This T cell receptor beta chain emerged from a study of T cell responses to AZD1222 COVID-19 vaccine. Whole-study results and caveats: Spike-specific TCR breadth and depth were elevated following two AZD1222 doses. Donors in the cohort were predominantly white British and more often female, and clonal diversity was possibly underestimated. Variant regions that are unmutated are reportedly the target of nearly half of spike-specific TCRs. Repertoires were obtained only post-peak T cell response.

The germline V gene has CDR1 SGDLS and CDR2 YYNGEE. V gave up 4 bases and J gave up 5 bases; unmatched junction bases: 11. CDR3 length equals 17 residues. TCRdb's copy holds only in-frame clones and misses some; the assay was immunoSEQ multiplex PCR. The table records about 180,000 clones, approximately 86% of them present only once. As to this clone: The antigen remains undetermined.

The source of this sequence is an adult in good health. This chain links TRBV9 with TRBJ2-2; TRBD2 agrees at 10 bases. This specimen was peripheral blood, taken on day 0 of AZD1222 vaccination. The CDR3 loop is CASSPRLSGGVTGELFF. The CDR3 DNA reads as TGTGCCAGCAGCCCCCGCTTGAGCGGGGGGGTAACCGGGGAGCTGTTTTTT.